This record looks at one T cell receptor beta chain sequence and its context. Arm-PCR with iRepertoire HTBI primers amplified the CDR3 regions for these TCR beta libraries. One entry per CDR3 protein results from TCRdb running MiXCR on the multiplex PCR reads. The sample lists 700,000 or so distinct CDR3 sequences, 30% occurring once. This record belongs to a study of regulatory T cells in long-lasting Graves disease. Time point: persistent/refractory GD, antithyroid drugs over 5 years with positive TRAb. Following extraction of RNA from PBMCs, that RNA was used to make the TCR library. This TCR was recovered from a female donor with Graves disease. This specimen consisted of peripheral blood mononuclear cells (PBMCs), obtained when the disease was refractory, from a patient treated with antithyroid drugs.

The CDR3 coding sequence is TGTGCCAGCATCCCGAATGGGGGGACCGCTGAAGCTTTCTTT. Its translation is CASIPNGGTAEAFF. The chain is built from TRBV2 and TRBJ1-1, with D perhaps TRBD1 (5 bases). V gave up 7 bases and J gave up 6 bases, with 18 bases separating them. The CDR3 is 14 residues long. Germline V gene lookup returns CDR1 SNHLY and CDR2 FYNNEI. The full variable domain, completed using reference TRBV2 and TRBJ1-1, is EPEVTQTPSHQVTQMGQEVILRCVPISNHLYFYWYRQILGQKVEFLVSFYNNEISEKSEIFDDQFSVERPDGSNFTLKIRSTKLEDSAMYFCASIPNGGTAEAFFGQGTRLTVV.